This T cell receptor (beta chain) appears in the sequencing data of a study of read filtering for tumor transcriptome and immune sequencing. Findings and limits, study-wide: Dropping single-read clonotypes raised IR-seq and RNA-seq shared-clonotype correlation.

About this clonotype: Its specificity is not known. Sequence at one end of the junction differs from germline and may be a read error.

This library used about 360 ng RNA and molecular barcoded adaptors spanning alpha/delta and beta/gamma chains. TCRdb re-called the reads with MiXCR, one entry per CDR3 protein. The table has about 46,000 distinct CDR3 sequences, around 21% seen once; the top ten hold more than 30%. The CDR3 runs 12 residues. Germline values: CDR1 SGHTA, CDR2 FQGNSA. The chain recombines TRBV7-2 with TRBJ2-7, with unresolved D. This TCR derives from a donor aged 40 or older with multiple myeloma. What was sequenced was a population of CD138-negative cells sorted from bone marrow. In DNA, the CDR3 is TGTGCCAGCAGCCCGGGTAGGTACGAGCCGTACTTC. This gives the protein CASSPGRYEPYF.